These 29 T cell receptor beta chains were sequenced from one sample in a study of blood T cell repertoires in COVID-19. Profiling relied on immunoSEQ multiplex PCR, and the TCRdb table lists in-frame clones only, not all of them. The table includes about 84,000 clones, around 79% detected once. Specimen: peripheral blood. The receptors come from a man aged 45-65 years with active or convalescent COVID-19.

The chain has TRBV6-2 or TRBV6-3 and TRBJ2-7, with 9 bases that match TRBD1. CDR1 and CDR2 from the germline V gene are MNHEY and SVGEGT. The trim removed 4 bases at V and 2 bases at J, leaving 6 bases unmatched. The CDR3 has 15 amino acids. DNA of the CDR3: TGTGCCAGCAGTTCTCCGACAGGGGGTACCTACGAGCAGTACTTC. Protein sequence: CASSSPTGGTYEQYF.

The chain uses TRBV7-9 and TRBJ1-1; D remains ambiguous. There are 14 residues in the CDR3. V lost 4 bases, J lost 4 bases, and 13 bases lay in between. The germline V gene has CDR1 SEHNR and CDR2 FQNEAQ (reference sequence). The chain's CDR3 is CASSSSPPSTEAFF. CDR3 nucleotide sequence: TGTGCCAGCAGCTCATCTCCCCCGAGCACTGAAGCTTTCTTT.

The CDR3 region is CASSRTSGGKDTQYF. The CDR3 nucleotides read TGTGCCAGCAGCCGGACTAGCGGGGGGAAAGATACGCAGTATTTT. The chain recombines TRBV11-3 with TRBJ2-3; the match to TRBD2 covers 14 bases. V lost 5 bases to trimming and J lost 5 bases; unmatched junction nucleotides: 3. Germline CDR1 is SGHNT and CDR2 is YENEEA. The CDR3 spans 15 residues.

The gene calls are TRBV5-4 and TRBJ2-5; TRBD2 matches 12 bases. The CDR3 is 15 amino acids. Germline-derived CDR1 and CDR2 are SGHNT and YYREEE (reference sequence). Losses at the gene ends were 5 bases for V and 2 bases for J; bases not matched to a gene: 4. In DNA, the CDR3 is TGTGCCAGCAGAGAGACTAGCGGGGGTCAAGAGACCCAGTACTTC. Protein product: CASRETSGGQETQYF.

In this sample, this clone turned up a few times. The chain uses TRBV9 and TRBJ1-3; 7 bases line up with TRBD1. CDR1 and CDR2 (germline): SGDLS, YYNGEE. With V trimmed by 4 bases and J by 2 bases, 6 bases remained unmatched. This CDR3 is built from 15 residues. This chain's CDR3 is CASSIGQETGNTIYF. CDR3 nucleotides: TGTGCCAGCAGCATAGGACAGGAGACTGGAAACACCATATATTTT.

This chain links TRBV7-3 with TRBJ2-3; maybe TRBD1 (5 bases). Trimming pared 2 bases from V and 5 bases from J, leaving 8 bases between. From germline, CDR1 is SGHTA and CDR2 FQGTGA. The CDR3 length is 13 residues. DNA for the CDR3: TGTGCCAGCAGCTTAGTGACAGAAGATACGCAGTATTTT. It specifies CASSLVTEDTQYF.

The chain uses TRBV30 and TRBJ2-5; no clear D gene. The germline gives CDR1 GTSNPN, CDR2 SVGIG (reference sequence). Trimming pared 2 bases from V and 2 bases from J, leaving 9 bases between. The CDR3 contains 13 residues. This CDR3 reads CAWSRRLQETQYF. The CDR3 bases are TGTGCCTGGAGTAGGCGGTTACAAGAGACCCAGTACTTC.

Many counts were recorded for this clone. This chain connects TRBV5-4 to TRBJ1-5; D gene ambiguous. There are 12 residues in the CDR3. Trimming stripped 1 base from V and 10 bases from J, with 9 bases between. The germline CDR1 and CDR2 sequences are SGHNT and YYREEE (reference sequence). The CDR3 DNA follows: TGTGCCAGCAGCTTGCCCGGTGCACCCCAGCATTTT. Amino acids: CASSLPGAPQHF. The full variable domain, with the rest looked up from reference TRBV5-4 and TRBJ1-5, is ETGVTQSPTHLIKTRGQQVTLRCSSQSGHNTVSWYQQALGQGPQFIFQYYREEENGRGNFPPRFSGLQFPNYSSELNVNALELDDSALYLCASSLPGAPQHFGDGTRLSIL.

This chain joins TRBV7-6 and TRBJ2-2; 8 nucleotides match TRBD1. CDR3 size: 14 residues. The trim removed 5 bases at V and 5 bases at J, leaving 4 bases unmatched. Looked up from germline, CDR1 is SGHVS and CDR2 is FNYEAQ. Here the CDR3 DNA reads TGTGCCAGCAGCCCGGACAGGGTAACCGGGGAGCTGTTTTTT. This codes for CASSPDRVTGELFF.

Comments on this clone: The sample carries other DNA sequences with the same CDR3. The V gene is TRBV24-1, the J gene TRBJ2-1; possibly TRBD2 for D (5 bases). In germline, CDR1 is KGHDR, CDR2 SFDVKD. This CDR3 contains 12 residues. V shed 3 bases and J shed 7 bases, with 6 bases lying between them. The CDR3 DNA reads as TGTGCCACCAGTGATCGGGGAAATGAGCAGTTCTTC. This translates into CATSDRGNEQFF.

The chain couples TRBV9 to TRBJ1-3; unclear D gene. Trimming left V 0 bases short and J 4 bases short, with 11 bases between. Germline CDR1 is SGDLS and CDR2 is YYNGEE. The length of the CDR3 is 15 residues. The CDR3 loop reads CASSVGRSWGNTIYF. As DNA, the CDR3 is TGTGCCAGCAGCGTAGGGAGGTCGTGGGGAAACACCATATATTTT.

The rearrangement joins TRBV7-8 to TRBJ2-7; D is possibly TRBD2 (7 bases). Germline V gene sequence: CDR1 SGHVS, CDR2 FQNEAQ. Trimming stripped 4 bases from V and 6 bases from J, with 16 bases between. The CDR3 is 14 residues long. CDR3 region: CASSSQGGPGEQYF. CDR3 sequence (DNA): TGTGCCAGCAGCTCACAGGGAGGGCCCGGCGAGCAGTACTTC.

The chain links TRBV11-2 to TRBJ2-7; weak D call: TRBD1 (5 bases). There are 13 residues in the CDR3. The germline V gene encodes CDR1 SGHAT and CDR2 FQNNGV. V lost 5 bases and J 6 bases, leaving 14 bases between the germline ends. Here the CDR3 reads CASSPSWGGEQYF. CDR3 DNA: TGTGCCAGCAGCCCAAGTTGGGGCGGCGAGCAGTACTTC.

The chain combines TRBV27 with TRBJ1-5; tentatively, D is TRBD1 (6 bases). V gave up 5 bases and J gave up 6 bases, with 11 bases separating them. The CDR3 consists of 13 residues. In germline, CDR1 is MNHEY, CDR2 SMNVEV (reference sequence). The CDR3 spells CASSNRDSQPQHF. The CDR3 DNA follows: TGTGCCAGCAGTAACAGGGATAGTCAGCCCCAGCATTTT.

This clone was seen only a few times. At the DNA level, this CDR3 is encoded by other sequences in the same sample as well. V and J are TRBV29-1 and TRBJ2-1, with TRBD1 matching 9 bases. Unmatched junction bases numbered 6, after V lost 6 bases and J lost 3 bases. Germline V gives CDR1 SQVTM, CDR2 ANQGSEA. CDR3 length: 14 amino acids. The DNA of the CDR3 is TGCAGCGTGCCGACAGGGGGGATCTACAATGAGCAGTTCTTC. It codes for CSVPTGGIYNEQFF.

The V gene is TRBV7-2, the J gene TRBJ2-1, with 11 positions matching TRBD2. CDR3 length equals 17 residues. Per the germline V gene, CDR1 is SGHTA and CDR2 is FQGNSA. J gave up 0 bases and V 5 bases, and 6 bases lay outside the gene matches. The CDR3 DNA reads TGTGCCAGCAGCCTGTCGGGACTAGCGGTCTCCTACAATGAGCAGTTCTTC. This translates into CASSLSGLAVSYNEQFF.

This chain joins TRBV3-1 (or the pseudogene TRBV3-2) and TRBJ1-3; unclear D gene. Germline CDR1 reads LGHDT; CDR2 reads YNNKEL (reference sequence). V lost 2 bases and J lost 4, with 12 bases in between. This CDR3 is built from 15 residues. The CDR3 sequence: CASSQSGAGGNTIYF. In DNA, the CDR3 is TGTGCCAGCAGCCAATCTGGAGCGGGAGGAAACACCATATATTTT.

CDR3 protein: CASSGGTGSEQYF. The CDR3 bases are TGTGCCAGCAGCGGCGGGACAGGGAGCGAGCAGTACTTC. The V gene is TRBV7-7, the J gene TRBJ2-7, with 9 bases lining up with TRBD1. J gave up 6 bases and V 5 bases, and 5 bases lay outside the gene matches. The CDR3 consists of 13 residues. CDR1 SSHAT and CDR2 FNYEAQ come from the germline V gene (reference sequence).

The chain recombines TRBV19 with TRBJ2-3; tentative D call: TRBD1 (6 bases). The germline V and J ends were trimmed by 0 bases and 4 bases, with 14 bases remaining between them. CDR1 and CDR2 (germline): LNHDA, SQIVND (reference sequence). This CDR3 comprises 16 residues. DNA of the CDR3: TGTGCCAGTAGTATAGAGGGCAGGGGAGTCCCAGATACGCAGTATTTT. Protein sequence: CASSIEGRGVPDTQYF.

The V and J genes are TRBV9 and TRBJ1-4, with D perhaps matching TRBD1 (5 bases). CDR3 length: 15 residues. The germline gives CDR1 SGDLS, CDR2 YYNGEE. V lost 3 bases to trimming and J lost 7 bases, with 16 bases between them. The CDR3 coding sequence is TGTGCCAGCAGCGCTCTCGGGGGGGTAAGTGAAAAACTGTTTTTT. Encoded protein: CASSALGGVSEKLFF.

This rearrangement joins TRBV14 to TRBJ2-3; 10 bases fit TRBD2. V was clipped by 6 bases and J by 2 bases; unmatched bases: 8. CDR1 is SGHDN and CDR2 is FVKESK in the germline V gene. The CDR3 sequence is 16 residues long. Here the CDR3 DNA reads TGTGCCAGCAGTCGAAATAGCGGGGGGAACACAGATACGCAGTATTTT. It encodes CASSRNSGGNTDTQYF.

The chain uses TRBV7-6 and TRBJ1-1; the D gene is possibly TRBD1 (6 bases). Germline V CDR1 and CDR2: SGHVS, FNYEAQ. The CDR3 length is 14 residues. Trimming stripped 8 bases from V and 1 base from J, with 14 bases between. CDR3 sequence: CASAKGGENTEAFF. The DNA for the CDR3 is TGTGCCAGCGCTAAAGGGGGGGAGAACACTGAAGCTTTCTTT.

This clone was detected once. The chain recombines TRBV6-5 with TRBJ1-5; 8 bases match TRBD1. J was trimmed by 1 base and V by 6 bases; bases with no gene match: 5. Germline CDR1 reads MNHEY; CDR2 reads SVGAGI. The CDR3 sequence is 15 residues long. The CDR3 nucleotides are TGTGCCAGCAGGACTACAGGGGGGAGCAATCAGCCCCAGCATTTT. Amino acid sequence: CASRTTGGSNQPQHF.

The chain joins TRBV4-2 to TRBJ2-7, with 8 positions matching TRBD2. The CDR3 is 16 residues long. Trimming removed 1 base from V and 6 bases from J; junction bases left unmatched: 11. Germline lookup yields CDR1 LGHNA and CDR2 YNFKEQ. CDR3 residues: CASSQGGRGEFIEQYF. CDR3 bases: TGTGCCAGCAGCCAAGGCGGGCGGGGGGAATTCATCGAGCAGTACTTC.

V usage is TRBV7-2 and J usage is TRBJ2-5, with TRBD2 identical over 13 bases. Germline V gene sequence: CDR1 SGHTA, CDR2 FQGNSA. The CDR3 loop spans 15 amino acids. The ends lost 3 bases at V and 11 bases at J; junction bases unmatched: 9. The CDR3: CASSFSPTSGGPQYF. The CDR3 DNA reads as TGTGCCAGCAGCTTTTCCCCGACTAGCGGGGGGCCACAGTACTTC.

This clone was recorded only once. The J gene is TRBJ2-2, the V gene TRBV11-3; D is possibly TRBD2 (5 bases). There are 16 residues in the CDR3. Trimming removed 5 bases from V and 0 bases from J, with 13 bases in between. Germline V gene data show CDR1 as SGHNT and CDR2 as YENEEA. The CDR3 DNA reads TGTGCCAGCAGCCCGGGCGCGGGTTCGAACACCGGGGAGCTGTTTTTT. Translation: CASSPGAGSNTGELFF. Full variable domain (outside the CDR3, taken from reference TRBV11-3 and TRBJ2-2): EAGVVQSPRYKIIEKKQPVAFWCNPISGHNTLYWYLQNLGQGPELLIRYENEEAVDDSQLPKDRFSAERLKGVDSTLKIQPAELGDSAVYLCASSPGAGSNTGELFFGEGSRLTVL.

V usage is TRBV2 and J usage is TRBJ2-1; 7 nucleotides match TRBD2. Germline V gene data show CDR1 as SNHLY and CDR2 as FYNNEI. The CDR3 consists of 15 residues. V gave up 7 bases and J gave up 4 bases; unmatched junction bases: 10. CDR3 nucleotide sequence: TGTGCCAGCAACGCCCGAGCGGGGCCATACAATGAGCAGTTCTTC. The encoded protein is CASNARAGPYNEQFF.

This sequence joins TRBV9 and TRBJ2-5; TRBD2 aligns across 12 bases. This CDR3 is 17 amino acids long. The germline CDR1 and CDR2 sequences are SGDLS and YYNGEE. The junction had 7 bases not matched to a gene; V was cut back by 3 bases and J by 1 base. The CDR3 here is CASSGALAGGPQETQYF. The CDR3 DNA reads TGTGCCAGCAGCGGGGCCCTAGCGGGGGGGCCCCAAGAGACCCAGTACTTC.

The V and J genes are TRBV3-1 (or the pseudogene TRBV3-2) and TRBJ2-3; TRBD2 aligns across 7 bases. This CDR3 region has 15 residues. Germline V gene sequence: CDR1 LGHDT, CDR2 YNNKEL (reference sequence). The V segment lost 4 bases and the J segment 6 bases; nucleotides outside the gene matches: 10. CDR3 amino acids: CASSRSGAPGDTQYF. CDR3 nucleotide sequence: TGTGCCAGCAGCCGAAGCGGGGCGCCGGGGGATACGCAGTATTTT.